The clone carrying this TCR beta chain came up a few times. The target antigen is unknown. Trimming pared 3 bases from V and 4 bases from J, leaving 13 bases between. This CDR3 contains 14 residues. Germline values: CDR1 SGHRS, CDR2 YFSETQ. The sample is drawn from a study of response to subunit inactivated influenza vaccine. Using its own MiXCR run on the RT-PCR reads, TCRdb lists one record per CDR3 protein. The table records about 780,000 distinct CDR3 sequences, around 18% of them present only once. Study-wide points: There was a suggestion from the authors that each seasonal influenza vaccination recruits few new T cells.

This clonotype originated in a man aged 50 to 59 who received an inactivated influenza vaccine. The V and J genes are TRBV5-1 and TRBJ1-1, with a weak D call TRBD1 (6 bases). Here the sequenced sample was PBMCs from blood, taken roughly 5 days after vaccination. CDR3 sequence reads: CASSWIQGLTEAFF. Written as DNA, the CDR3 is TGCGCCAGCAGCTGGATTCAGGGGCTCACTGAAGCTTTCTTT.